This T cell receptor (beta chain) was observed in a study of blood T cell repertoires in COVID-19. About the study: The samples span acute and convalescent COVID-19 from the United States, Italy and Spain.

In the authors' methods: The assay estimated nucleated cells by amplifying reference gene primers. The repertoire was sequenced with immunoSEQ multiplex PCR; TCRdb's copy has only in-frame clones and lacks some. From that table come the V and J calls and clone size; the DNA was used to work out D and trimming. The sample contains hundreds of thousands of clones, approximately 91% of which appear only once. Cohorts were assigned according to the clinical history that participants reported. Recovered status in Cohort 3 required two negative PCRs, clearance, or symptom resolution. This TCR was recovered from a woman between 35 and 50 years old who had recovered from COVID-19. The sequencing sample was made of PBMCs or T cells enriched from blood (not recorded which).

The CDR3 here is CASSFGAGEQYF. CDR3 nucleotide sequence: TGCGCCAGCAGCTTTGGGGCTGGCGAGCAGTACTTC. V gene TRBV5-1 combines with J gene TRBJ2-7; maybe TRBD1 (5 bases). This CDR3 has 12 residues. V lost 2 bases to trimming and J lost 6 bases, with 9 bases between them. Germline V lookup: CDR1 SGHRS, CDR2 YFSETQ. The full variable domain, rest sourced from reference TRBV5-1 and TRBJ2-7, is KAGVTQTPRYLIKTRGQQVTLSCSPISGHRSVSWYQQTPGQGLQFLFEYFSETQRNKGNFPGRFSGRQFSNSRSEMNVSTLELGDSALYLCASSFGAGEQYFGPGTRLTVT.